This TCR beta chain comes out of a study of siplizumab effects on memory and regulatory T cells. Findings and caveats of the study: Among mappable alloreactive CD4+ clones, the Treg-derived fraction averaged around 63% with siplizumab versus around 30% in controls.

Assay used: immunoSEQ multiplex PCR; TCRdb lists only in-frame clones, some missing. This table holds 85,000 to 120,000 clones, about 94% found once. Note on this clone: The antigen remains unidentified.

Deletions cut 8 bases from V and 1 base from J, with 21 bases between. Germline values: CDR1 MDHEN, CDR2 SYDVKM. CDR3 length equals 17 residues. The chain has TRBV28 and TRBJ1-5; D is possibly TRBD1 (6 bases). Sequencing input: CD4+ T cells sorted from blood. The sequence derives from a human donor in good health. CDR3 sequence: CASLGGGGPKSNQPQHF. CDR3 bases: TGTGCCAGCCTAGGAGGGGGAGGTCCGAAAAGCAATCAGCCCCAGCATTTT.